Listed below are T cell receptor beta chains from one sample, sequenced in a study of beta chain features in type 1 diabetes. Sequencing used immunoSEQ multiplex PCR; TCRdb keeps in-frame clones, though not all of them. The table shows around 200,000 clones, with less than 15% occurring only once. Source material: central memory CD4+ T cells from blood. Source of these receptors: a woman between 18 and 29 years old in good health. The CDR3 runs from the conserved cysteine through the conserved F or W. D genes are given only for firm matches. Clone sizes are given selectively: once, few, many, or a class where the clone is expanded.

TRBV7-9	15	TRBD2	TRBJ2-1	.	CASSSGTSGTNEQFF	TGTGCCAGCAGCTCCGGGACTAGCGGAACCAATGAGCAGTTCTTC
TRBV11-2	16	TRBD2	TRBJ2-7	.	CASTGTSGRSIYEQYF	TGTGCCAGTACCGGGACTAGCGGGAGGAGCATCTACGAGCAGTACTTC
TRBV5-4	13	.	TRBJ2-7	.	CASSLRSIKEQYF	TGTGCCAGCAGCTTGCGTAGCATAAAAGAGCAGTACTTC
TRBV9	16	TRBD1	TRBJ2-6	few	CASSETTGAGANVLTF	TGTGCCAGCAGCGAGACTACAGGGGCTGGGGCCAACGTCCTGACTTTC
TRBV7-6	15	TRBD1	TRBJ1-4	.	CASSLGTGTNEKLFF	TGTGCCAGCAGCTTAGGGACAGGGACTAATGAAAAACTGTTTTTT
TRBV5-5	17	TRBD1	TRBJ1-5	few	CASSLAPGQGSNQPQHF	TGTGCCAGCAGCTTGGCCCCGGGACAGGGAAGCAATCAGCCCCAGCATTTT
TRBV7-2	13	.	TRBJ1-2	.	CASSTPQGNGYTF	TGTGCCAGCAGTACCCCCCAGGGGAATGGCTACACCTTC
TRBV25-1	14	.	TRBJ2-7	few	CASSDQQGYYEQYF	TGTGCCAGCAGTGATCAGCAGGGATACTACGAGCAGTACTTC
TRBV4-3	16	.	TRBJ2-5	few	CASSPRMASLQETQYF	TGCGCCAGCAGCCCCCGAATGGCTAGCTTACAAGAGACCCAGTACTTC
TRBV18	16	.	TRBJ2-1	few	CASSPPQRGSYNEQFF	TGTGCCAGCTCACCACCCCAGCGAGGGTCCTACAATGAGCAGTTCTTC
TRBV5-4	17	TRBD2	TRBJ2-2	few	CASSLGLAGGNTGELFF	TGTGCCAGCAGCTTGGGACTAGCGGGAGGGAACACCGGGGAGCTGTTTTTT
TRBV28	12	.	TRBJ2-2	.	CASRRSTGELFF	TGTGCCAGCCGCAGGTCGACCGGGGAGCTGTTTTTT
TRBV7-9	15	TRBD1	TRBJ1-2	.	CASSSGTGNVGGYTF	TGTGCCAGCAGCTCTGGGACAGGGAATGTGGGTGGCTACACCTTC
TRBV7-9	13	.	TRBJ2-1	few	CAGRTASYNEQFF	TGTGCCGGCCGGACAGCCTCCTACAATGAGCAGTTCTTC
TRBV5-4	15	.	TRBJ1-2	few	CASSLHTGSYYGYTF	TGTGCCAGCAGCCTCCATACAGGGAGCTACTATGGCTACACCTTC
TRBV6-6	16	.	TRBJ1-1	few	CASSSLRRASNTEAFF	TGTGCCAGCAGTTCCTTGAGGAGGGCTTCGAACACTGAAGCTTTCTTT
TRBV4-2	15	.	TRBJ1-4	few	CASSQDLGRDEKLFF	TGTGCCAGCAGCCAAGACTTGGGGCGCGATGAAAAACTGTTTTTT
TRBV18	14	.	TRBJ2-7	.	CASSPPVGVHEQYF	TGTGCCAGCTCACCACCGGTAGGGGTCCACGAGCAGTACTTC
TRBV9	14	.	TRBJ2-7	few	CASSVSSGTYEQYF	TGTGCCAGCAGCGTATCGTCCGGTACCTACGAGCAGTACTTC
TRBV2	14	TRBD1	TRBJ1-2	.	CAGPRDSSSGGYTF	TGTGCCGGCCCCCGGGACAGCTCGTCAGGGGGCTACACCTTC
TRBV7-3	14	.	TRBJ2-5	.	CASSPGTGGETQYF	TGTGCCAGCAGCCCCGGGACTGGCGGGGAGACCCAGTACTTC
TRBV9	14	.	TRBJ1-2	.	CASSVGSGDYGYTF	TGTGCCAGCAGCGTAGGTTCAGGGGACTATGGCTACACCTTC
TRBV7-2	14	TRBD1	TRBJ1-1	.	CASSPRTGGTEAFF	TGTGCCAGCAGCCCCCGGACAGGGGGGACTGAAGCTTTCTTT
TRBV4-3	16	TRBD2	TRBJ2-1	.	CASSELGLAGFNEQFF	TGCGCCAGCAGCGAACTGGGACTAGCGGGGTTCAATGAGCAGTTCTTC
TRBV7-2	17	TRBD2	TRBJ2-7	.	CASSYPDIAGRANEQYF	TGTGCCAGCAGCTACCCAGACATCGCCGGGAGGGCGAACGAGCAGTACTTC
TRBV19	18	TRBD1	TRBJ2-4	.	CASSPPTGTGGAKNIQYF	TGTGCCAGTAGTCCACCAACCGGGACAGGGGGAGCCAAAAACATTCAGTACTTC
TRBV18	14	TRBD1	TRBJ2-1	few	CASSPDRADNEQFF	TGTGCCAGCTCACCAGACAGGGCGGACAATGAGCAGTTCTTC
TRBV27	14	.	TRBJ2-7	.	CASSFEGRGHEQYF	TGTGCCAGCAGTTTTGAGGGCAGGGGCCACGAGCAGTACTTC
TRBV19	16	TRBD1	TRBJ2-1	.	CASSTRGQGLGNEQFF	TGTGCCAGTAGTACCCGGGGACAGGGACTTGGCAATGAGCAGTTCTTC
TRBV4-2	13	.	TRBJ2-7	.	CASSPGGVYEQYF	TGTGCCAGCAGCCCAGGAGGAGTCTACGAGCAGTACTTC
TRBV7-9	11	.	TRBJ2-7	.	CASSLGLALYF	TGTGCCAGCAGCTTAGGTCTAGCTCTCTACTTC
TRBV19	14	TRBD1	TRBJ1-1	few	CASRTNNRGLEAFF	TGTGCCAGTAGGACAAACAACAGGGGCCTTGAAGCTTTCTTT
TRBV5-1	15	.	TRBJ2-1	.	CASSLAPGEVTEQFF	TGCGCCAGCAGCTTGGCCCCGGGAGAGGTTACTGAGCAGTTCTTC
TRBV27	12	TRBD1	TRBJ2-5	few	CASRNRGETQYF	TGTGCCAGCAGGAACAGGGGTGAGACCCAGTACTTC
TRBV10-3	13	.	TRBJ2-7	few	CAISDRGSNEQYF	TGTGCCATCAGTGACAGGGGTAGCAACGAGCAGTACTTC
TRBV5-4	14	.	TRBJ2-7	few	CASSLSRGANEQYF	TGTGCCAGCAGCTTGTCCAGGGGGGCCAACGAGCAGTACTTC
TRBV27	15	TRBD2	TRBJ2-3	few	CASSLGGSALDTQYF	TGTGCCAGCAGTTTGGGCGGGAGCGCTCTAGATACGCAGTATTTT
TRBV25-1	15	.	TRBJ2-1	.	CASSEGDSRQNEQFF	TGTGCCAGCAGTGAAGGCGACAGTAGGCAAAATGAGCAGTTCTTC
TRBV10-3	14	TRBD2	TRBJ2-3	.	CAISEGLAGDTQYF	TGTGCCATCAGTGAGGGACTAGCGGGGGATACGCAGTATTTT
TRBV5-1	16	TRBD1	TRBJ2-1	.	CASSLATGGRLNEQFF	TGCGCCAGCAGCTTGGCTACAGGGGGCCGGTTAAATGAGCAGTTCTTC
TRBV7-3	17	.	TRBJ2-1	.	CASSSQPDFSSYNEQFF	TGTGCCAGCAGCTCCCAACCGGACTTTAGCTCCTACAATGAGCAGTTCTTC
TRBV29-1	16	TRBD2	TRBJ2-5	few	CSVEDGTGEGRETQYF	TGCAGCGTTGAAGATGGGACGGGGGAGGGCCGAGAGACCCAGTACTTC
TRBV14	13	.	TRBJ1-1	few	CASKPGQNTEAFF	TGTGCCAGCAAACCGGGACAAAACACTGAAGCTTTCTTT
TRBV28	17	.	TRBJ1-4	.	CASSLYGQGATNEKLFF	TGTGCCAGCAGTTTATACGGACAAGGTGCAACTAATGAAAAACTGTTTTTT
TRBV5-1	17	TRBD2	TRBJ2-2	few	CASSPPSGRAGIGELFF	TGCGCCAGCAGTCCTCCTAGCGGGAGGGCCGGAATCGGGGAGCTGTTTTTT
TRBV7-2	13	.	TRBJ2-5	.	CASNMNQRETQYF	TGTGCCAGCAACATGAACCAGCGGGAGACCCAGTACTTC
TRBV6-5	13	TRBD2	TRBJ2-7	.	CASRWTSGSPEYF	TGTGCCAGCAGATGGACTAGCGGGAGTCCGGAGTACTTC
TRBV11-3	16	.	TRBJ2-3	few	CASSSGVGPSTDTQYF	TGTGCCAGCAGTTCGGGAGTGGGGCCCAGCACAGATACGCAGTATTTT
TRBV19	13	TRBD1	TRBJ2-7	.	CASSKGQGYEQYF	TGTGCCAGTAGTAAGGGACAGGGTTACGAGCAGTACTTC
TRBV30	16	.	TRBJ1-5	.	CAWSRAGTYSNQPQHF	TGTGCCTGGAGTAGAGCAGGAACATATAGCAATCAGCCCCAGCATTTT
TRBV6-1	14	.	TRBJ2-1	few	CASSSGGNYNEQFF	TGTGCCAGCAGCTCAGGGGGGAACTACAATGAGCAGTTCTTC
TRBV5-6	14	.	TRBJ1-1	few	CASSLVYRNTEAFF	TGTGCCAGCAGCTTGGTGTACAGGAACACTGAAGCTTTCTTT
TRBV7-2	13	.	TRBJ2-2	few	CASSPSRHGELFF	TGTGCCAGCAGCCCAAGCCGTCACGGGGAGCTGTTTTTT
TRBV4-1	15	TRBD2	TRBJ2-7	.	CASSPTAGSALEQYF	TGCGCCAGCAGCCCAACAGCGGGATCCGCCCTCGAGCAGTACTTC
TRBV20-1	11	.	TRBJ2-1	.	CSASFAYEQFF	TGCAGTGCTAGTTTCGCGTATGAGCAGTTCTTC